The rows below give T cell receptor beta chains drawn from one sample of a study of CD8+ T cells in alopecia areata. Here immunoSEQ multiplex PCR was the method, and the copy in TCRdb shows in-frame clones only, minus some. In the table there are some 120,000 clones, around 63% of which are singletons. Sequencing used CD4+ T cells sorted from blood, obtained at week 4, from a patient treated with tofacitinib. All receptors derive from a human donor with alopecia areata. The conserved cysteine and the conserved F or W are not part of the CDR3 here. The order of the fields is V gene, CDR3 protein.

v_call: TRBV13
cdr3_aa: ASSNMWRNTEAF

v_call: TRBV19
cdr3_aa: APIAGGSSYEQY

v_call: TRBV7-9
cdr3_aa: ASSFTQGETQY

v_call: TRBV6-6
cdr3_aa: ASMQGLNTEAF

v_call: TRBV30
cdr3_aa: AWSVSRGSPRELF

v_call: TRBV2
cdr3_aa: ASRLLQAGELF

v_call: TRBV4-1
cdr3_aa: ASTHKPGQAIQY

v_call: TRBV19
cdr3_aa: ASSINPGDTEAF

v_call: TRBV30
cdr3_aa: AWSRQGGNQPQH

v_call: TRBV27
cdr3_aa: ASSATNYGYT

v_call: TRBV19
cdr3_aa: ATPTHRGPNTGELF

v_call: TRBV25-1
cdr3_aa: ASSEAGLDPQY

v_call: TRBV27
cdr3_aa: ASSVPQGDGEAF

v_call: TRBV29-1
cdr3_aa: SVERDREDTEAF

v_call: TRBV4-1
cdr3_aa: ASSQDRDEKLF

v_call: TRBV5-6
cdr3_aa: ASSLNVGAGGIQY

v_call: TRBV30
cdr3_aa: AWSPLDTQY

v_call: TRBV4-1
cdr3_aa: ASSQDQADTQY

v_call: TRBV5-4
cdr3_aa: ASSLRGNYGYT

v_call: TRBV6-4
cdr3_aa: ASSARPQETQY

v_call: TRBV7-2
cdr3_aa: ASSLGLAGRSATQY

v_call: TRBV10-3
cdr3_aa: AISGDSGETQY

v_call: TRBV28
cdr3_aa: ASSRTGTNIQY

v_call: TRBV19
cdr3_aa: ASRSSGFTNEQF

v_call: TRBV7-9
cdr3_aa: ASSLGTGGEAF

v_call: TRBV10-3
cdr3_aa: AIRDRANSPLH

v_call: TRBV30
cdr3_aa: AWSVPRQVLETQY

v_call: TRBV10-3
cdr3_aa: AISMGLAETGELF

v_call: TRBV9
cdr3_aa: ASSVASGSHNEQF

v_call: TRBV10-3
cdr3_aa: AINLSGSPRADTQY

v_call: TRBV15
cdr3_aa: ATSGLGSPMGEQY

v_call: TRBV30
cdr3_aa: AWSTGTQTRTTSTDTQY

v_call: TRBV27
cdr3_aa: ASTRRGRGNQPQH

v_call: TRBV27
cdr3_aa: ASSDLGQVNTEAF

v_call: TRBV2
cdr3_aa: ASVSLVSGANVLT

v_call: TRBV29-1
cdr3_aa: SVSGHMNTEAF

v_call: TRBV7-2
cdr3_aa: ASSSTGPYNSPLH

v_call: TRBV27
cdr3_aa: ASSRTRNQPQH

v_call: TRBV4-3
cdr3_aa: ASSQEYTGEETQY

v_call: TRBV7-9
cdr3_aa: ASRSGQGTDTQY

v_call: TRBV2
cdr3_aa: AGGQSTDTQY

v_call: TRBV7-6
cdr3_aa: ASSSRDRGQYEQY

v_call: TRBV2
cdr3_aa: ASSRDSVTEAF

v_call: TRBV30
cdr3_aa: AWSVPTQPFNQPQH

v_call: TRBV5-1
cdr3_aa: ASSGLAGGSSYNEQF

v_call: TRBV30
cdr3_aa: AWSKLAGTNEQF

v_call: TRBV5-1
cdr3_aa: ASRVLESSYGYT

v_call: TRBV29-1
cdr3_aa: SVVRGGEETQY

v_call: TRBV29-1
cdr3_aa: SVEGKNTEAF

v_call: TRBV30
cdr3_aa: AWSRRSYEQY

v_call: TRBV11-1
cdr3_aa: ASSAGGLGANVLT

v_call: TRBV7-3
cdr3_aa: ASSPTSGADIQY

v_call: TRBV5-6
cdr3_aa: ASSQEGHTQY

v_call: TRBV27
cdr3_aa: ASSWASSGNTIY

v_call: TRBV28
cdr3_aa: ASSLGGLGQPQH

v_call: TRBV7-2
cdr3_aa: ASSLENEETQY

v_call: TRBV29-1
cdr3_aa: SVRQGHGYT

v_call: TRBV7-2
cdr3_aa: ASSLARTRYEQY

v_call: TRBV28
cdr3_aa: ASSSGQGGEQY

v_call: TRBV2
cdr3_aa: ASSGTGDIGDEQF